Listed below are T cell receptor beta chains from one sample, sequenced in a study of follicular helper T cells after annual influenza vaccination. Using immunoSEQ multiplex PCR, the repertoire was profiled, and TCRdb retains in-frame clones only, with some absent. The table has thousands of clones, 83% seen once. The specimen was CXCR5+ CD38- circulating T follicular helper cells from blood, collected 7 days after influenza vaccination. The receptor set was obtained from an adult who received the influenza vaccine. Each CDR3 is given with its conserved first and last residue. Fields, in order: J gene, V gene, CDR3 protein.

j_gene: TRBJ1-5
v_gene: TRBV7-2
CDR3aa: CASSSGPNQPQHF

j_gene: TRBJ2-1
v_gene: TRBV11-2
CDR3aa: CASSLAGDDEQFF

j_gene: TRBJ1-1
v_gene: TRBV7-9
CDR3aa: CASSRQGGYTEAFF

j_gene: TRBJ1-6
v_gene: TRBV7-9
CDR3aa: CASSLGQGFYNSPLHF

j_gene: TRBJ1-5
v_gene: TRBV11-2
CDR3aa: CASSSGFGQPQHF

j_gene: TRBJ2-3
v_gene: TRBV12-1
CDR3aa: CASSFHPSGRDTQYF

j_gene: TRBJ2-7
v_gene: TRBV28
CDR3aa: CASRQGLVGEQYF

j_gene: TRBJ1-2
v_gene: TRBV30
CDR3aa: CAWSLGINYGYTF

j_gene: TRBJ2-3
v_gene: TRBV7-9
CDR3aa: CASSSSLGYPESTDTQYF

j_gene: TRBJ1-5
v_gene: TRBV27
CDR3aa: CASSRTDNQPQHF

j_gene: TRBJ1-2
v_gene: TRBV9
CDR3aa: CATRSDWDYGYTF

j_gene: TRBJ2-7
v_gene: TRBV9
CDR3aa: CASSGSGLNSYEQYF

j_gene: TRBJ1-4
v_gene: TRBV7-8
CDR3aa: CASSFRDRNEKLFF

j_gene: TRBJ1-5
v_gene: TRBV2
CDR3aa: CASSETGGYQPQHF

j_gene: TRBJ1-1
v_gene: TRBV18
CDR3aa: CASSPLTGGNTEAFF

j_gene: TRBJ2-7
v_gene: TRBV6-1
CDR3aa: CASRLRDSYEQYF

j_gene: TRBJ2-5
v_gene: TRBV15
CDR3aa: CATGQNDKITQYF

j_gene: TRBJ2-5
v_gene: TRBV28
CDR3aa: CASSPGQGRETQYF

j_gene: TRBJ2-1
v_gene: TRBV19
CDR3aa: CASSGWGLADNEQFF

j_gene: TRBJ2-2
v_gene: TRBV2
CDR3aa: CASKEPYPGELFF

j_gene: TRBJ2-3
v_gene: TRBV27
CDR3aa: CASTRLAGRDTQYF

j_gene: TRBJ2-3
v_gene: TRBV7-2
CDR3aa: CASSSEMTAYILTDTQYF

j_gene: TRBJ2-7
v_gene: TRBV7-9
CDR3aa: CASSLSGLPVEQYF

j_gene: TRBJ2-7
v_gene: TRBV5-1
CDR3aa: CASSLPGPSYEQYF

j_gene: TRBJ2-5
v_gene: TRBV27
CDR3aa: CASSSPLAGGLETQYF

j_gene: TRBJ1-6
v_gene: TRBV7-8
CDR3aa: CASSSRGPSYNSPLHF